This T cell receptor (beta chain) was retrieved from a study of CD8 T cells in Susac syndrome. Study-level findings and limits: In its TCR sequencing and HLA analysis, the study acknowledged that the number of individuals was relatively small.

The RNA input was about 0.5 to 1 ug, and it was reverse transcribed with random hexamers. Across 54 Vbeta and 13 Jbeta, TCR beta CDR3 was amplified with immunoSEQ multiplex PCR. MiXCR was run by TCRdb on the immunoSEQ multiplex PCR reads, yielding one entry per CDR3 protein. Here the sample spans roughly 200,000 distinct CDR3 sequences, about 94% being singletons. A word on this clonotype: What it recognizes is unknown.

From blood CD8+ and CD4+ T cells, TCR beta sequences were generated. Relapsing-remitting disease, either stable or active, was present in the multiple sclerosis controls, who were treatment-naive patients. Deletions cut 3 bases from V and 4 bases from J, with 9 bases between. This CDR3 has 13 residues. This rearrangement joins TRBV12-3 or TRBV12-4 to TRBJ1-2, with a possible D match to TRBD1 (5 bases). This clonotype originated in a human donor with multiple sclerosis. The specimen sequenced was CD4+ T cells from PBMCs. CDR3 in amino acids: CASSFQGSYGYTF. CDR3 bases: TGTGCCAGCAGTTTCCAGGGATCCTATGGCTACACCTTC.